This T cell receptor beta chain was identified during a study of beta chain features in type 1 diabetes (dated by TCRdb to 2016 to 2018). At the level of the whole study: Mean age, gender distribution, total cell number and subset yield did not differ between patients and healthy donors. A total of roughly 100 million sorted cells were examined across all samples, and the number of cells per subset was strongly correlated with RNA yield. In the study, recently diagnosed type 1 diabetes patients and matched healthy donors were compared on the TCRB repertoires of their sorted circulating CD4+ T cell subsets. Regulatory and stem cell-like memory subsets were isolated from only 8 patients and roughly eight healthy donors, whereas naive and central memory subsets came from all 30 or so donors.

Overall study outcomes, separate from this receptor: Because the HLA sub-analyses included only small numbers of individuals, any influence of HLA type on TCRB rearrangement was left unresolved. PCR may preferentially amplify shorter templates, but because patient and control samples were amplified and corrected together, any resulting skew would affect both groups equally. At VDJ recombination sites, type 1 diabetes patients had fewer insertions and more deleted nucleotides, which implies abnormalities in thymic rearrangement. The naive, central memory and regulatory TCRB repertoires appeared to resemble one another more closely among patients than among healthy donors. Because cDNA was sequenced instead of genomic DNA, highly expressing activated cells could be over-represented, though the groups showed no difference in activation or CD3 levels. In all four CD4+ subsets, TCRB CDR3 length was moderately but significantly shorter in type 1 diabetes patients.

The entire isolated RNA was reverse transcribed using the High Capacity cDNA Reverse Transcription Kit, and thus expressed TCRB transcripts were sequenced. Deep immunoSEQ sequencing was applied to naive, central memory and regulatory T cell samples, giving an average of around 3.4 million total reads per sample. After sorted cells were lysed in RLT buffer, RNA was extracted with DNase-treated RNeasy Micro or Mini kits, with the choice depending on cell number. Each cell subset was processed separately to prevent cross-contamination, with patient and healthy donor samples processed together. The immunoSEQ multiplex PCR was used to amplify TCRB sequences from cDNA, generating 87-bp fragments that spanned the CDR3 region. Sequencing of the amplicons was done on the Illumina HiSeq platform. In the original analysis: PCR bias was computationally corrected using synthetic template baselines, reads within Hamming distance 2 were collapsed, and singletons that could not be merged were discarded. Reads were aligned to IMGT to assign V, D and J genes, CDR3 length, and insertions or deletions at six rearrangement sites. Clonotype counts were normalized to sorted cell number within each subset before computing true diversity and Gini coefficients with the tcR R package. The overlap coefficient, calculated on TCRB nucleotide sequences, was used to quantify repertoire sharing. Out-of-frame TCRB sequences from naive cells were analyzed to stand in for the pre-selection repertoire. TCRdb took over this immuneACCESS table, retaining in-frame rearrangements with V and J assigned. Such tables are incomplete; in checked studies, under half of the missing clones stem from an unresolved V gene, and the remainder is unexplained. That table is the source of V, J and clone size, and D and trimming were worked out from the DNA. This sample holds a few hundred thousand clones; around 24% were observed only once. Roughly 0.011% of the sample is taken by the ten largest.

Its CDR3 holds 15 amino acids, cysteine through phenylalanine. Only the CDR3 DNA stays, 45 bases, in frame from base 1. Trimming accounts for 5 bases at V and 2 bases at J, while the number of junction bases matched to no gene is 5. Reading the germline V gene gives CDR1 SGHAT and CDR2 FQNNGV. On this clone itself: Which antigen it targets is not known. No per-base quality is available; no much larger clone lies one base away.

Each donor gave one peripheral blood draw, roughly 120 mL on average, collected into heparinised tubes. A BD FACSAria II was used to sort naive, central memory, regulatory and stem cell-like memory CD4+ T cells with a panel that included CD45RO, CCR7, CD25, CD127, CD95 and CD27. All sorted populations exceeded 95% purity. PBMCs were isolated right away by Lymphoprep density gradient centrifugation and were stained directly, without culture. So that batch effects would be minimized, each experiment stained and sorted samples in pairs, pairing one healthy donor with one patient. Sequencing input: naive CD4+ T cells from blood. The sample's cell subset or site label is to be understood as: true naive CD4+ T cells. The clonotype was recovered from a woman aged 25 to 39 with type 1 diabetes. Recombination connected TRBV11-2 to TRBJ2-1, and TRBD2 aligns with 8 junction nucleotides. The nucleotides read TGTGCCAGCAGCAAGGGACTAGTAACCTACAATGAGCAGTTCTTC. Translated, it gives CASSKGLVTYNEQFF.